A selection of T cell receptor beta chains follows, all from one sample in a study of blood T cell repertoires in COVID-19. TCRdb keeps only in-frame clones here, not all; method: immunoSEQ multiplex PCR. The sample shows some 360,000 clones, almost 90% of them seen only once. Material for sequencing was PBMCs or T cells enriched from blood (not recorded which). The source of these receptors is a woman in her thirties who had been exposed to COVID-19. Each CDR3 is given with its conserved first and last residue. A D gene is named only where the DNA matches it firmly. Clone size, where shown, is once, few, many, or a class for clones that have expanded.

clone size,D gene,V gene,J gene,CDR3 DNA,CDR3 protein
-,-,TRBV28,TRBJ2-1,TGTGCCAGCAGTACGGGAGTAGGCTCGCAGTTCTTC,CASSTGVGSQFF
few,TRBD1,TRBV28,TRBJ1-5,TGTGCCAGCAGTCCGCCCGGGACAGGGGTACAGCCCCAGCATTTT,CASSPPGTGVQPQHF
once,-,TRBV28,TRBJ1-1,TGTGCCAGCAGTTTATCCCAGGCTGAAGCTTTCTTT,CASSLSQAEAFF
once,TRBD1,TRBV19,TRBJ1-4,TGTGCCTCCGCGGACAGGGGGCGAGGTGAAAAACTGTTTTTT,CASADRGRGEKLFF
-,-,TRBV30,TRBJ2-3,TGTGCCTGGAGTGGTGGGAGAAGCACAGATACGCAGTATTTT,CAWSGGRSTDTQYF
-,-,TRBV2,TRBJ1-4,TGTGCCAGCAGTGGGCAGGGGACTAATGAAAAACTGTTTTTT,CASSGQGTNEKLFF
-,-,TRBV10-3,TRBJ1-1,TGTGCCATCAGCAGGGTTGGGGACACTGAAGCTTTCTTT,CAISRVGDTEAFF
-,-,TRBV7-6,TRBJ1-1,TGTGCCAGCAGCTTTAGCGGGGACACTGAAGCTTTCTTT,CASSFSGDTEAFF
-,-,TRBV5-4,TRBJ1-3,TGTGCCAGCAGCTTGGAGCCTGGAAACACCATATATTTT,CASSLEPGNTIYF
once,-,TRBV5-1,TRBJ2-5,TGCGCCAGCAGTATGGGATCGGGGGTGGAGACCCAGTACTTC,CASSMGSGVETQYF
-,-,TRBV19,TRBJ2-7,TGTGCCAGTAGTATAGCGGGGAGCTCCTACGAGCAGTACTTC,CASSIAGSSYEQYF
-,TRBD2,TRBV6-5,TRBJ2-3,TGTGCCAGCAGCGGGAGGGCAACCCACACAGATACGCAGTATTTT,CASSGRATHTDTQYF
-,-,TRBV30,TRBJ1-1,TGTGCCTGGTCCAAAGACATGTTGGGCACTGAAGCTTTCTTT,CAWSKDMLGTEAFF
-,-,TRBV3-1/TRBV3-2,TRBJ1-5,TGTGCCAGCAGCCAAGCCGGCGGGGGCAATCAGCCCCAGCATTTT,CASSQAGGGNQPQHF
-,-,TRBV12-3/TRBV12-4,TRBJ1-5,TGTGCCAGCAGTGCGGCACTAGCCCAGCCCCAGCATTTT,CASSAALAQPQHF
-,TRBD2,TRBV7-3,TRBJ2-3,TGTGCCAGCAGCTTAGGGACTAGCGGGAGGGATACGCAGTATTTT,CASSLGTSGRDTQYF
-,TRBD2,TRBV4-2,TRBJ2-1,TGTGCCAGCAGCCCGACTAGCGGGAGGTCTCCCAATGAGCAGTTCTTC,CASSPTSGRSPNEQFF